Following are 23 T cell receptor beta chains from one sample sequenced in a study of blood T cell repertoires in COVID-19. Measured with immunoSEQ multiplex PCR; TCRdb has only the in-frame clones, and not every one. Counted here are roughly 240,000 clones, 85% to 90% occurring once; the ten biggest clones make up roughly 0.95%. Sequences were obtained from PBMCs or T cells enriched from blood (not recorded which). These receptors were obtained from a man over 45 who had been exposed to COVID-19.

The rearrangement uses TRBV11-3 and TRBJ1-2, with D perhaps matching TRBD1 (6 bases). Germline assignment: CDR1 SGHNT and CDR2 YENEEA. CDR3 length: 13 residues. The V and J ends lost 3 bases and 6 bases respectively, with 11 bases between them. CDR3 sequence: CASSLGAGNGYTF. CDR3 bases: TGTGCCAGCAGCTTGGGGGCAGGGAATGGCTACACCTTC. Drawing the rest from reference TRBV11-3 and TRBJ1-2, the complete variable domain is EAGVVQSPRYKIIEKKQPVAFWCNPISGHNTLYWYLQNLGQGPELLIRYENEEAVDDSQLPKDRFSAERLKGVDSTLKIQPAELGDSAVYLCASSLGAGNGYTFGSGTRLTVV.

This chain connects TRBV27 to TRBJ2-2; TRBD1 agrees at 11 bases. J was trimmed by 7 bases and V by 6 bases; bases with no gene match: 4. Germline assignment: CDR1 MNHEY and CDR2 SMNVEV (reference sequence). CDR3 length: 14 residues. The chain's CDR3 is CASRRTGGFGELFF. The CDR3 DNA sequence: TGTGCCAGCAGGAGGACAGGGGGCTTCGGGGAGCTGTTTTTT.

As regards this clone: The sample holds other DNA sequences that translate to the same CDR3. The chain has TRBV18 and TRBJ2-7; 9 bases match TRBD1. Germline assignment: CDR1 KGHSH and CDR2 LQKENI. V dropped 2 bases and J dropped 3; count of bases not matched to a gene: 2. This CDR3 is built from 14 residues. This CDR3 is CASSPGTGSYEQYV. The CDR3 DNA is TGTGCCAGCTCACCAGGGACAGGGAGCTACGAGCAGTACGTC.

The rearrangement links TRBV5-6 to TRBJ1-1; 11 bases align to TRBD1. The ends lost 5 bases at V and 4 bases at J; junction bases unmatched: 7. The CDR3 runs to 15 residues. The germline V gene encodes CDR1 SGHDT and CDR2 YYEEEE. CDR3 loop: CASSALGTGGTEAFF. The CDR3 nucleotides read TGTGCCAGCAGTGCCCTCGGGACAGGGGGCACTGAAGCTTTCTTT.

The V and J genes are TRBV2 and TRBJ1-3; unclear D gene. The germline CDR1 and CDR2 sequences are SNHLY and FYNNEI. This CDR3 has 15 amino acids. Trimming cost V 4 bases and J 0 bases, with 10 bases left between them. The CDR3 region has the DNA TGTGCCAGCAGTGTAGTAGGCGGCTCTGGAAACACCATATATTTT. Its protein product is CASSVVGGSGNTIYF.

This clone has a single count. V and J are TRBV27 and TRBJ2-2; possibly TRBD2 for D (5 bases). This CDR3 spans 18 amino acids. V was clipped by 3 bases and J by 3 bases, with 20 bases between them. CDR1 and CDR2 from the germline V gene are MNHEY and SMNVEV (reference sequence). The DNA for the CDR3 is TGTGCCAGCAGTTTCAGGATCTATGTGGGAGAGGACACCGGGGAGCTGTTTTTT. It codes for CASSFRIYVGEDTGELFF.

This clone was found once. This chain joins TRBV28 and TRBJ1-2; D is unclear. Trimming left V 1 base short and J 4 bases short, with 16 bases between. The CDR3 has 16 amino acids. Germline CDR1 reads MDHEN; CDR2 reads SYDVKM. CDR3 nucleotide sequence: TGTGCCAGCAGTTTATCCCAGGCCGTGCCCTTCTATGGCTACACCTTC. This gives the protein CASSLSQAVPFYGYTF.

The V call is TRBV27, the J call TRBJ1-6, with a weak D call TRBD1 (6 bases). The CDR3 extends over 16 amino acids. Germline V lookup: CDR1 MNHEY, CDR2 SMNVEV (reference sequence). Trimming cost V 7 bases and J 6 bases, with 19 bases left between them. For the CDR3, the DNA is TGTGCCAGCAATCATCGGGGGGGCGGTTTTAATTCACCCCTCCACTTT. Its protein product is CASNHRGGGFNSPLHF.

V gene TRBV7-3 combines with J gene TRBJ2-1; 7 nucleotides line up with TRBD2. The V segment lost 1 base and the J segment 6 bases; nucleotides outside the gene matches: 3. In germline, CDR1 is SGHTA, CDR2 FQGTGA. The CDR3 runs to 14 residues. The CDR3 DNA reads TGTGCCAGCAGCTTAATTCGGACTAGCAATGAGCAGTTCTTC. This translates into CASSLIRTSNEQFF. Together with reference TRBV7-3 and TRBJ2-1, the CDR3 gives the full variable domain: GAGVSQTPSNKVTEKGKYVELRCDPISGHTALYWYRQSLGQGPEFLIYFQGTGAADDSGLPNDRFFAVRPEGSVSTLKIQRTERGDSAVYLCASSLIRTSNEQFFGPGTRLTVL.

The chain has TRBV11-2 and TRBJ2-7; maybe TRBD1 (6 bases). CDR3 length: 15 amino acids. Germline lookup yields CDR1 SGHAT and CDR2 FQNNGV. V lost 2 bases and J 4 bases, leaving 15 bases between the germline ends. In DNA, the CDR3 is TGTGCCAGCAGCTTAAGGCCAGGGGATAATTACGAGCAGTACGTC. Amino acid sequence: CASSLRPGDNYEQYV.

The chain links TRBV10-3 to TRBJ2-3, with D tentatively TRBD2 (5 bases). The germline V gene encodes CDR1 ENHRY and CDR2 SYGVKD. The CDR3 runs 15 residues. The V gene lost 6 bases and the J gene lost 8 bases, with 21 bases spanning the gap. CDR3 DNA sequence: TGTGCCATCAGCCCCGGGAATCCCCCTGGCGGTACGCAGTATTTT. This translates into CAISPGNPPGGTQYF.

This clone was counted between two and nine times. The J gene is TRBJ1-3, the V gene TRBV6-1, with 7 bases fitting TRBD1. With V trimmed by 0 bases and J by 3 bases, 5 bases remained unmatched. CDR3 length: 16 residues. Looked up from germline, CDR1 is MNHNS and CDR2 is SASEGT. The CDR3 sequence is CASSEALGGGGNTIYF. CDR3 DNA: TGTGCCAGCAGTGAAGCGTTAGGGGGCGGTGGAAACACCATATATTTT.

This chain joins TRBV10-3 and TRBJ1-3, with D uncertain. Trimming took off 6 bases at V and 5 bases at J, with 11 bases between the two ends. This CDR3 spans 13 amino acids. Germline V gene sequence: CDR1 ENHRY, CDR2 SYGVKD. The CDR3 reads CAISFTGRNTIYF. In DNA, the CDR3 is TGTGCCATCAGCTTCACGGGGAGAAACACCATATATTTT.

The chain links TRBV5-1 to TRBJ2-1, with D tentatively TRBD2 (6 bases). The V gene lost 4 bases and the J gene lost 6 bases, with 11 bases spanning the gap. CDR3 size: 13 residues. The germline V gene has CDR1 SGHRS and CDR2 YFSETQ. The CDR3 bases are TGCGCCAGCAGCCTGGGACTCCCCAATGAGCAGTTCTTC. Translation: CASSLGLPNEQFF.

The genes are TRBV18 and TRBJ1-1; 10 bases agree with TRBD1. This CDR3 is built from 14 residues. CDR1 and CDR2 (germline): KGHSH, LQKENI. The V segment lost 6 bases and the J segment 7 bases; nucleotides outside the gene matches: 8. As DNA, the CDR3 is TGTGCCAGCTCTCGGGACAGGGGTCTGGGTGAAGCTTTCTTT. Protein sequence: CASSRDRGLGEAFF.

J is TRBJ1-1 and V is TRBV27; a possible D gene is TRBD1 (6 bases). The V gene's germline CDR1 is MNHEY and CDR2 SMNVEV (reference sequence). V lost 8 bases to trimming and J lost 4 bases, with 14 bases between them. The CDR3 has 13 residues. In DNA, the CDR3 is TGTGCCAGCGGACAGTTTATGGGCACTGAAGCTTTCTTT. Amino acid sequence: CASGQFMGTEAFF.

This clone is a singleton in its sample. The genes are TRBV2 and TRBJ2-2; D gene uncertain. V gave up 3 bases and J gave up 6 bases, with 2 bases separating them. The CDR3 contains 11 residues. CDR1 SNHLY and CDR2 FYNNEI come from the germline V gene. The CDR3 spells CASSDAGELFF. DNA for the CDR3: TGTGCCAGCAGTGACGCCGGGGAGCTGTTTTTT.

The chain couples TRBV28 to TRBJ1-4, with D perhaps TRBD1 (5 bases). CDR3 size: 20 residues. The germline V gene has CDR1 MDHEN and CDR2 SYDVKM. V lost 1 base and J lost 0, with 21 bases in between. The CDR3 sequence is CASSLLGGAKELATNEKLFF. CDR3 nucleotide sequence: TGTGCCAGCAGTTTATTAGGAGGGGCGAAAGAGTTGGCAACTAATGAAAAACTGTTTTTT. Full variable domain (missing parts from reference TRBV28 and TRBJ1-4): DVKVTQSSRYLVKRTGEKVFLECVQDMDHENMFWYRQDPGLGLRLIYFSYDVKMKEKGDIPEGYSVSREKKERFSLILESASTNQTSMYLCASSLLGGAKELATNEKLFFGSGTQLSVL.

The CDR3 sequence is CASSLEVAGGQDTQYF. The CDR3, as DNA: TGTGCCAGCAGCTTAGAGGTAGCGGGAGGTCAAGATACGCAGTATTTT. The rearrangement uses TRBV11-3 and TRBJ2-3; 10 bases agree with TRBD2. V lost 0 bases, J lost 5 bases, and 5 bases stayed unmatched. The length of the CDR3 is 16 residues. The V gene's germline CDR1 is SGHNT and CDR2 YENEEA.

This chain links TRBV28 with TRBJ1-5; no firm D call. CDR3 size: 15 residues. Germline V lookup: CDR1 MDHEN, CDR2 SYDVKM. V lost 3 bases and J 0 bases, leaving 9 bases between the germline ends. In DNA form, the CDR3 reads TGTGCCAGCAGTTTCCCCCTCTATAGCAATCAGCCCCAGCATTTT. As protein: CASSFPLYSNQPQHF.

The chain couples TRBV7-3 to TRBJ2-2; TRBD2 is a possible D gene (5 bases). This CDR3 is built from 13 residues. V was clipped by 5 bases and J by 6 bases, with 10 bases between them. Per germline, CDR1 SGHTA and CDR2 FQGTGA. CDR3 sequence: CASSHSGSGELFF. The CDR3 DNA is TGTGCCAGCAGCCATTCGGGGTCCGGGGAGCTGTTTTTT.

V and J are TRBV2 and TRBJ2-7, with unresolved D. V was pared by 1 base and J by 9 bases, with 4 bases between. The CDR3 has 10 residues. Germline V CDR1 and CDR2: SNHLY, FYNNEI. The CDR3 DNA is TGTGCCAGCAGTGAAGGCGCGCAGTACTTC. This encodes CASSEGAQYF. Variable domain in full (rest from reference TRBV2 and TRBJ2-7): EPEVTQTPSHQVTQMGQEVILRCVPISNHLYFYWYRQILGQKVEFLVSFYNNEISEKSEIFDDQFSVERPDGSNFTLKIRSTKLEDSAMYFCASSEGAQYFGPGTRLTVT.

The sample holds one count of this clone. The chain links TRBV10-3 to TRBJ2-2; a weak D match, TRBD2 (6 bases). CDR3 length: 15 residues. From germline, CDR1 is ENHRY and CDR2 SYGVKD. V lost 10 bases and J 4 bases, leaving 19 bases between the germline ends. The CDR3 DNA sequence: TGTGCCAGCCGGGAGTTCAGGGATGGCACCGGGGAGCTGTTTTTT. Its translation: CASREFRDGTGELFF.